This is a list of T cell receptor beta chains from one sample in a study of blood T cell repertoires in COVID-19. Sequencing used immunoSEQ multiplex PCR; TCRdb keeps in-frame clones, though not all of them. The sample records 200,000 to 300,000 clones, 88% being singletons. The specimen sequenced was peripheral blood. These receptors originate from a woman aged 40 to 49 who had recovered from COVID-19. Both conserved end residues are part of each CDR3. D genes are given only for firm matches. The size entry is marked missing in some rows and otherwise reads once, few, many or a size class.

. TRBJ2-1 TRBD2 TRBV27 CASSTRRRTSGRDNEQFF TGTGCCAGCAGTACCCGCAGGCGAACTAGCGGGAGGGACAATGAGCAGTTCTTC
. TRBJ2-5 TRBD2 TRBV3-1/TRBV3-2 CASSQGLAGGGTQYF TGTGCCAGCAGCCAAGGACTAGCGGGAGGTGGGACCCAGTACTTC
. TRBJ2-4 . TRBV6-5 CASSSPSPVQYF TGTGCCAGCAGTTCCCCTAGCCCCGTTCAGTACTTC
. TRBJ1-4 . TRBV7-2 CASSPDSSSNEKLFF TGTGCCAGCAGCCCCGACAGCAGCTCTAATGAAAAACTGTTTTTT
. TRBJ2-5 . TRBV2 CASSGLGGETQYF TGTGCCAGCAGCGGACTAGGGGGAGAGACCCAGTACTTC
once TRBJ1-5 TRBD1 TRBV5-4 CASSLAGGTGGNQPQHF TGTGCCAGCAGCTTGGCCGGCGGAACAGGGGGCAATCAGCCCCAGCATTTT
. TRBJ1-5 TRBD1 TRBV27 CASKQGGDSNQPQHF TGTGCCAGCAAACAGGGGGGGGATAGCAATCAGCCCCAGCATTTT
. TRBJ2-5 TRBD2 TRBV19 CASSSLAGTPMKETQYF TGTGCCAGTAGTAGTCTAGCGGGAACCCCGATGAAAGAGACCCAGTACTTC
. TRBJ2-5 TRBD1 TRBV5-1 CASSLAGGQETQYF TGCGCCAGCAGCTTGGCAGGGGGACAAGAGACCCAGTACTTC
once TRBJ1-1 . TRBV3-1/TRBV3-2 CASSHTQGNTEAFF TGTGCCAGCAGCCACACCCAGGGGAACACTGAAGCTTTCTTT
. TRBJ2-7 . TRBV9 CASSVGQGREQYF TGTGCCAGCAGCGTAGGCCAGGGAAGGGAGCAGTACTTC
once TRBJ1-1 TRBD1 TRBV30 CAWTAGGGTEAFF TGTGCCTGGACCGCAGGGGGCGGCACTGAAGCTTTCTTT
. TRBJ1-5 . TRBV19 CASTHMGANQPQHF TGTGCCAGTACCCACATGGGGGCCAATCAGCCCCAGCATTTT
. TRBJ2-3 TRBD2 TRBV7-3 CASSLGGGRGDTQYF TGTGCCAGCAGCCTGGGGGGCGGGAGGGGAGATACGCAGTATTTT
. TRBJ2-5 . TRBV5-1 CATPPRQKETQYF TGCGCCACCCCGCCCAGACAGAAAGAGACCCAGTACTTC
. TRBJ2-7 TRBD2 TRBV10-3 CAISGGGAGYEQYF TGTGCCATCAGTGGGGGAGGGGCCGGCTACGAGCAGTACTTC
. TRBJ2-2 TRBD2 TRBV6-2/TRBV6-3 CASSSQREWGGELFF TGTGCCAGCAGTTCTCAGCGGGAGTGGGGCGGGGAGCTGTTTTTT
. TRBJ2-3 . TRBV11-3 CASSFGGATDTQYF TGTGCCAGCAGCTTTGGGGGGGCCACAGATACGCAGTATTTT
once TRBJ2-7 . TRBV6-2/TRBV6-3 CASSFPRTTTPYEQYF TGTGCCAGCAGTTTCCCCCGCACTACCACCCCCTACGAGCAGTACTTC
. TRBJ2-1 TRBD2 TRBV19 CASSSLAGVGHRNEQFF TGTGCCAGTAGTAGCCTGGCGGGAGTGGGGCATCGGAATGAGCAGTTCTTC
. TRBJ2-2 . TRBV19 CASTPGASGRTGELFF TGTGCCAGTACCCCAGGGGCTAGCGGCCGCACCGGGGAGCTGTTTTTT
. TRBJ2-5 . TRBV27 CASRPLGGETQYF TGTGCCAGCAGGCCCCTGGGGGGAGAGACCCAGTACTTC
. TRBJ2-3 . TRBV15 CATSRGRTGVRDTQYF TGTGCCACCAGCAGAGGGAGGACGGGAGTGAGGGATACGCAGTATTTT
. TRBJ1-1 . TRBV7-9 CASSLGWRPNTEAFF TGTGCCAGCAGCTTAGGGTGGCGGCCGAACACTGAAGCTTTCTTT
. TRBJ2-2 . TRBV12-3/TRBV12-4 CASSPVTGELFF TGTGCCAGCAGCCCCGTTACCGGGGAGCTGTTTTTT
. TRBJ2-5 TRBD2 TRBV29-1 CSVATSGRAVETQYF TGCAGCGTAGCCACTAGCGGGAGGGCCGTAGAGACCCAGTACTTC
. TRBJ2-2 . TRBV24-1 CATSDPFRNTGELFF TGTGCCACCAGTGACCCCTTCCGGAACACCGGGGAGCTGTTTTTT
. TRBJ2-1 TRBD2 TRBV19 CASSPQGLAGSNEQFF TGTGCCAGTAGTCCCCAGGGACTAGCGGGGAGCAATGAGCAGTTCTTC
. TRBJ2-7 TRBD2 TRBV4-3 CASSPRWGLGYEQYF TGCGCCAGCAGCCCCCGGTGGGGACTAGGCTACGAGCAGTACTTC
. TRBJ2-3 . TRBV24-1 CATSDRQASTTDTQYF TGTGCCACCAGTGACAGACAGGCGTCCACCACAGATACGCAGTATTTT
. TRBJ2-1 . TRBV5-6 CASRPSDSPPYNEQFF TGTGCCAGCAGACCTTCCGACAGTCCACCTTACAATGAGCAGTTCTTC
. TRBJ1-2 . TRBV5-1 CASSPGNNYGYTF TGCGCCAGCAGCCCCGGGAACAACTATGGCTACACCTTC
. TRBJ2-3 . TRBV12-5 CASGFGQGTDTQYF TGTGCTAGTGGTTTTGGGCAGGGGACAGATACGCAGTATTTT
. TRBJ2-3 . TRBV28 CASSFPAKEGTDTQYF TGTGCCAGCAGTTTCCCGGCCAAGGAGGGGACAGATACGCAGTATTTT